These T cell receptor beta chains were read from a single sample in a study of blood T cells in healthy people across ages. A single record per CDR3 protein comes from TCRdb applying MiXCR to the 5' RACE reads. Among 650,000 to 1,000,000 distinct CDR3 sequences listed, about 42% were seen once. Sequencing input: blood. Source of these receptors: an elderly man in good health. The CDR3 runs from the conserved cysteine through the conserved F or W. A D gene is named only where the DNA matches it firmly. Not every row has a clone size; where given, it reads once, few, many or a size class.

j_call d_call v_call clone_size cdr3_nt cdr3_aa
TRBJ2-1 - TRBV4-1 - TGCGCCAGCAGCCCCAGGGGTCACAATGAGCAGTTCTTC CASSPRGHNEQFF
TRBJ1-3 - TRBV4-3 - TGCGCCAGCAGCCAAGATCCGGGTTGGGGAAAATTTGGAAACACCATATATTTT CASSQDPGWGKFGNTIYF
TRBJ1-2 - TRBV12-3/TRBV12-4 - TGTGCCAGCAGTTTATCCGGGTCCAACTGTGGCTACACCTTC CASSLSGSNCGYTF
TRBJ2-7 TRBD2 TRBV28 - TGTGCCAGCAGAACAAGCGGGGGAGCGGGAGCCTACGAGCAGTACTTC CASRTSGGAGAYEQYF
TRBJ2-1 TRBD2 TRBV6-1 - TGTGCCAGCAACCAAGGAAGCGGGAGGGCCATATACAATGAGCAGTTCTTC CASNQGSGRAIYNEQFF
TRBJ2-5 - TRBV5-1 few TGCGCCAGCAGCTGGGACTGGGGAGAGACCCAGTACTTC CASSWDWGETQYF
TRBJ2-7 - TRBV11-1 many TGTGCCAGCAGTACTCTAGGCGGGGAGGCCTACGAGCAGTACTTC CASSTLGGEAYEQYF
TRBJ2-3 - TRBV9 few TGTGCCAGCAGCGCGAGGGGTAGCACAGATACGCAGTATTTT CASSARGSTDTQYF
TRBJ2-1 - TRBV7-9 - TGTGCCACCCCGTCGGGGCCGGATGAGCAGTTCTTC CATPSGPDEQFF
TRBJ2-4 TRBD2 TRBV20-1 - TGCAGTGCTAGGACTCGGGGGGACAAAAACATTCAGTACTTC CSARTRGDKNIQYF
TRBJ2-3 TRBD2 TRBV5-4 - TGTGCCAGCAGCAGCGGGACTAGCGGGAGTTGGACGCAGTATTTT CASSSGTSGSWTQYF
TRBJ2-6 - TRBV5-1 - TGCGCCAGCAGCTTGGGCTATTTAAGGGGGGCCAACGTCCTGACTTTC CASSLGYLRGANVLTF
TRBJ2-1 TRBD2 TRBV12-3/TRBV12-4 - TGTGCCAGCAGTGGACTAGCGGGAGCTGATGAGCAGTTCTTC CASSGLAGADEQFF
TRBJ2-3 TRBD1 TRBV7-2 many TGTGCCAGCACCAACAGGGGCTTGAGCACAGATACGCAGTATTTT CASTNRGLSTDTQYF
TRBJ2-7 TRBD1 TRBV12-3/TRBV12-4 many TGTGCCAGCAGTCCGAGAGGACAGGCAGACTACGAGCAGTACTTC CASSPRGQADYEQYF
TRBJ2-3 - TRBV5-1 many TGCGCCAGCAGCTTTTTAAAAGATACGCAGTATTTT CASSFLKDTQYF
TRBJ2-7 TRBD2 TRBV10-3 many TGTGCCATCAGCTGGACTAGCGGGAGTTACGAGCAGTACTTC CAISWTSGSYEQYF
TRBJ2-7 - TRBV29-1 - TGCAGCGTTTTCAACTCCTACGAGCAGTACTTC CSVFNSYEQYF
TRBJ2-5 TRBD1 TRBV5-1 - TGCGCCAGCAGCCCTGGGACAGGGGTGGTGGAGACCCAGTACTTC CASSPGTGVVETQYF
TRBJ2-7 TRBD1 TRBV10-3 many TGTGCCATCAGGGAACAGGGGTCGATTACCTACGAGCAGTACTTC CAIREQGSITYEQYF
TRBJ1-1 - TRBV7-2 few TGTGCCAGCAGCCGGGGGGGGAGCACTGAAGCTTTCTTT CASSRGGSTEAFF
TRBJ2-5 - TRBV11-3 - TGTGCCAGCCAGGGTGGGGAGCCCCAAGAGACCCGGTACTTC CASQGGEPQETRYF
TRBJ2-6 - TRBV7-8 - TGTGCCAGCAGCCCACCGACAGGCTCTGGGGCCAACGTCCTGACTTTC CASSPPTGSGANVLTF